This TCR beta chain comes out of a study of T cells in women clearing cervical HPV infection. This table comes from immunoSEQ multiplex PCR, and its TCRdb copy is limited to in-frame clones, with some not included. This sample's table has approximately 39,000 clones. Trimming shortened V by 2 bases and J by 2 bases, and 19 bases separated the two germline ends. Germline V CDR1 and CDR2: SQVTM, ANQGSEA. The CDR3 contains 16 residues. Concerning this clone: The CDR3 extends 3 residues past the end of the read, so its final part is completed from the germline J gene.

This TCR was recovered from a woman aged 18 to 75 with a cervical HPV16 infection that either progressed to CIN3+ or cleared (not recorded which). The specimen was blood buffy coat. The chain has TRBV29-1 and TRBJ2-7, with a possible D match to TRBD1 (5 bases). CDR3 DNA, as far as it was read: TGCAGCGTTGAACTCCCAGACAGTCTCAGGCCCTACGAG. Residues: CSVELPDSLRPYE. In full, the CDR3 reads CSVELPDSLRPYEQYF.